This T cell receptor (beta chain) was identified in a study of blood T cell repertoires in COVID-19. Study overall: The study drew acute and convalescent COVID-19 samples from the United States, Italy and Spain. From T cells, B-cell-depleted T cells, or PBMCs came the material, which was cDNA or gDNA.

CDR1 SGHNT and CDR2 YYREEE come from the germline V gene (reference sequence). Unmatched junction bases numbered 2, after V lost 3 bases and J lost 4 bases. CDR3 size: 15 residues. In the original workflow: Reference gene primer amplification yielded estimated nucleated cell counts. Only in-frame clones appear in the TCRdb table, and some are missing; sequencing was by immunoSEQ multiplex PCR. The DNA was the basis for D and trimming; V, J and clone size are from that table. The repertoire holds 220,000 or so clones, with about 86% as singletons. The rearrangement links TRBV5-4 to TRBJ2-3, with TRBD2 matching over 13 bases. Sequenced sample: peripheral blood. This TCR came from a woman aged 55-70 years with acute or convalescent COVID-19. The CDR3: CASSWTSGGSDTQYF. Here the CDR3 DNA reads TGTGCCAGCAGCTGGACTAGCGGGGGCTCAGATACGCAGTATTTT.